Presented here are 13 T cell receptor beta chains from one specimen sequenced in a study of cytomegalovirus exposure and HLA in healthy donors. Method: immunoSEQ multiplex PCR; TCRdb's copy keeps in-frame clones and lacks some. Of roughly 300,000 clones listed, roughly 88% are singletons. The sequenced sample consisted of PBMCs. These receptor sequences come from a woman aged 18-30 years in good health and CMV-seronegative.

The rearrangement uses TRBV5-6 and TRBJ2-7; D gene unclear. The germline V gene has CDR1 SGHDT and CDR2 YYEEEE. This CDR3 is 11 amino acids long. Trimming stripped 4 bases from V and 3 bases from J, with 5 bases between. In nucleotides, the CDR3 is TGTGCCAGCAGCGTTAGCTACGAGCAGTACTTC. It translates to CASSVSYEQYF.

The V and J genes are TRBV4-2 and TRBJ1-4, with 8 bases aligning to TRBD1. Per germline, CDR1 LGHNA and CDR2 YNFKEQ. V shed 1 base, J shed 7 bases, and the junction held 11 bases outside the gene matches. The CDR3 contains 17 residues. The CDR3 DNA follows: TGTGCCAGCAGCCAAGTGATGTCGGACAGGGTGGGTGAAAAACTGTTTTTT. This gives the protein CASSQVMSDRVGEKLFF.

J is TRBJ2-5 and V is TRBV11-2; 12 bases agree with TRBD2. The V gene end was trimmed by 5 bases and the J gene end by 2 bases; junction bases not matched to a gene: 3. Germline CDR1 SGHAT, CDR2 FQNNGV. The CDR3 loop spans 15 amino acids. Here the CDR3 reads CASSIGTSGQETQYF. Here the CDR3 DNA reads TGTGCCAGCAGCATTGGGACTAGCGGGCAAGAGACCCAGTACTTC.

The CDR3 protein is CASSDDRTNDEQFF. CDR3 in DNA: TGTGCCAGCAGTGACGACAGGACCAACGATGAGCAGTTCTTC. J is TRBJ2-1 and V is TRBV2; TRBD1 might be the D (6 bases). Trimming removed 3 bases from V and 8 bases from J, with 14 bases in between. The germline V gene encodes CDR1 SNHLY and CDR2 FYNNEI. The CDR3 has 14 amino acids.

The chain couples TRBV6-1 to TRBJ1-4; 10 bases fit TRBD1. CDR1 and CDR2 (germline): MNHNS, SASEGT. The CDR3 is 15 amino acids. Trimming at V came to 1 base and at J to 8 bases, leaving 4 bases not matched to a gene. In DNA, the CDR3 is TGTGCCAGCAGTGAAGAGGGGACAGGGGTAGAAAAACTGTTTTTT. Translating gives CASSEEGTGVEKLFF.

The chain links TRBV28 to TRBJ2-2, with 8 bases lining up with TRBD1. The CDR3 contains 15 residues. V was pared by 6 bases and J by 4 bases, with 7 bases of the junction left unmatched. CDR1 is MDHEN, CDR2 SYDVKM, per germline. The CDR3 DNA reads TGTGCCAGCAGCTGGACAGGGAGTGGCACCGGGGAGCTGTTTTTT. Translated, it gives CASSWTGSGTGELFF.

CDR3 region: CASSLLTSGSGIEQFF. The CDR3 coding sequence is TGTGCCAGCAGCTTGCTCACTAGCGGGAGTGGAATTGAGCAGTTCTTC. The V call is TRBV7-2, the J call TRBJ2-1; TRBD2 aligns across 11 bases. Germline CDR1 and CDR2: SGHTA and FQGNSA. The trim removed 3 bases at V and 9 bases at J, leaving 10 bases unmatched. This CDR3 is built from 16 residues.

This clone was observed once. This chain joins TRBV6-5 and TRBJ2-7; D unresolved. V lost 0 bases, J lost 0 bases, and 6 bases lay in between. The length of the CDR3 is 14 residues. Per the germline V gene, CDR1 is MNHEY and CDR2 is SVGAGI. CDR3 residues: CASSYSPSSYEQYF. Written as DNA, the CDR3 is TGTGCCAGCAGTTACTCGCCCAGCTCCTACGAGCAGTACTTC.

The chain uses TRBV7-3 and TRBJ2-1; D unclear. CDR1 and CDR2 (germline): SGHTA, FQGTGA. V was shortened by 3 bases and J by 0 bases, with 12 bases between the two germline ends. The CDR3 runs to 16 residues. The CDR3 DNA sequence: TGTGCCAGCAGCTTGCGGCCGGCCTCCTCCTACAATGAGCAGTTCTTC. Its protein product is CASSLRPASSYNEQFF.

The genes are TRBV28 and TRBJ1-1; D possibly corresponds to TRBD1 (6 bases). Per the germline V gene, CDR1 is MDHEN and CDR2 is SYDVKM. CDR3 length: 12 amino acids. V dropped 6 bases and J dropped 6 bases, with 11 bases sitting between them. The chain's CDR3 is CASSQDSSEAFF. CDR3 nucleotide sequence: TGTGCCAGCAGCCAGGACAGCTCTGAAGCTTTCTTT.

The chain carries TRBV7-9 and TRBJ2-7; TRBD1 agrees at 8 bases. V lost 3 bases, J lost 2 bases, and 6 bases stayed unmatched. Looked up from germline, CDR1 is SEHNR and CDR2 is FQNEAQ (reference sequence). This CDR3 contains 15 residues. CDR3: CASSFRTGRTYEQYF. The DNA of the CDR3 is TGTGCCAGCAGCTTCCGGACAGGGAGAACCTACGAGCAGTACTTC. Complete variable domain (other parts from reference TRBV7-9 and TRBJ2-7): DTGVSQNPRHKITKRGQNVTFRCDPISEHNRLYWYRQTLGQGPEFLTYFQNEAQLEKSRLLSDRFSAERPKGSFSTLEIQRTEQGDSAMYLCASSFRTGRTYEQYFGPGTRLTVT.

V is TRBV27 and J is TRBJ1-2; D might be TRBD1 (6 bases). Germline V gives CDR1 MNHEY, CDR2 SMNVEV (reference sequence). V was clipped by 7 bases and J by 6 bases, with 15 bases between them. The CDR3 extends over 13 amino acids. The CDR3 spells CASTRGGAHGYTF. DNA of the CDR3: TGTGCCAGCACGAGGGGGGGGGCACATGGCTACACCTTC.

The rearrangement links TRBV25-1 to TRBJ2-2; 7 nucleotides line up with TRBD2. This CDR3 has 14 residues. Germline lookup yields CDR1 MGHDK and CDR2 SYGVNS. V shed 6 bases, J shed 5 bases, and the junction held 6 bases outside the gene matches. CDR3 nucleotides: TGTGCCAGCAGCTGGGCTAGCGGAACCGGGGAGCTGTTTTTT. It codes for CASSWASGTGELFF.